Shown below are 9 T cell receptor beta chains from a single sample sequenced in a study of control samples from healthy donors and cancer patients. Only in-frame clones appear in the TCRdb table, and some are missing; sequencing was by immunoSEQ multiplex PCR. This table holds thousands of clones, roughly nine tenths found once. Sequenced input: PBMCs. These receptors were collected from a man between 60 and 75 years old with colorectal cancer.

The rearrangement links TRBV11-3 to TRBJ2-2; 12 bases map to TRBD1. The CDR3 extends over 15 amino acids. J was trimmed by 8 bases and V by 4 bases; bases with no gene match: 5. Germline V gene lookup returns CDR1 SGHNT and CDR2 YENEEA. For the CDR3, the DNA is TGTGCCAGCAGCTCGGGACAGGGGGCGCAAGGGGAGCTGTTTTTT. Translating it yields CASSSGQGAQGELFF.

For the CDR3, the DNA is TGTGCCAGCAGCGCGACTAGCGGGGGGGTGGAGACCCAGTACTTC. Translating gives CASSATSGGVETQYF. The J gene is TRBJ2-5, the V gene TRBV5-4; 14 nucleotides align to TRBD2. Germline CDR1 reads SGHNT; CDR2 reads YYREEE (reference sequence). The CDR3 extends over 15 amino acids. Trimming removed 4 bases from V and 5 bases from J; junction bases left unmatched: 4.

The rearrangement uses TRBV24-1 and TRBJ2-7, with D perhaps assigned TRBD1 or TRBD2 (5 bases each). The ends were cut back, 7 bases at V and 3 bases at J, with 12 bases in the middle. This CDR3 spans 13 amino acids. Germline-derived CDR1 and CDR2 are KGHDR and SFDVKD. CDR3 sequence: CATRPGTGYEQYF. CDR3 sequence (DNA): TGTGCCACCAGACCCGGGACGGGCTACGAGCAGTACTTC.

With respect to this clone: The sample has other DNA sequences that encode this CDR3 too. The chain is built from TRBV5-1 and TRBJ2-3; TRBD2 aligns across 10 bases. V shed 3 bases, J shed 2 bases, and the junction held 6 bases outside the gene matches. The CDR3 extends over 16 amino acids. The germline V gene has CDR1 SGHRS and CDR2 YFSETQ. The CDR3 region has the DNA TGCGCCAGCAGCTGGACTAGCGGAGGGGACACAGATACGCAGTATTTT. This encodes CASSWTSGGDTDTQYF.

The chain links TRBV10-3 to TRBJ2-3; 12 bases are shared with TRBD2. The CDR3 runs 18 residues. The germline V gene has CDR1 ENHRY and CDR2 SYGVKD. Losses at the gene ends were 3 bases for V and 1 base for J; bases not matched to a gene: 8. The CDR3, as DNA: TGTGCCATCAGTGAATGGGCTAGCGGGGGGGCCGGCACAGATACGCAGTATTTT. It codes for CAISEWASGGAGTDTQYF.

The chain recombines TRBV15 with TRBJ2-7; D unresolved. Per germline, CDR1 LNHNV and CDR2 YYDKDF (reference sequence). The CDR3 length is 16 residues. Trimming removed 0 bases at V and 0 bases at J, with 12 bases between. CDR3 protein: CATSRDLGTSSYEQYF. CDR3 nucleotides: TGTGCCACCAGCAGAGATCTCGGTACGAGCTCCTACGAGCAGTACTTC.

V is TRBV9 and J is TRBJ2-3; TRBD2 agrees at 10 bases. This CDR3 spans 17 amino acids. With 0 bases clipped from V and 2 bases from J, the junction kept 6 bases outside the gene matches. Germline V gives CDR1 SGDLS, CDR2 YYNGEE. In DNA form, the CDR3 reads TGTGCCAGCAGCGTAGGGGTAGCGGGGGGTTCCACAGATACGCAGTATTTT. This sequence encodes CASSVGVAGGSTDTQYF.

This chain's CDR3 is CAISESGTGYTEAFF. CDR3 nucleotide sequence: TGTGCCATCAGTGAGTCGGGGACAGGGTACACTGAAGCTTTCTTT. The gene calls are TRBV10-3 and TRBJ1-1, with 9 positions matching TRBD1. This CDR3 has 15 amino acids. V lost 0 bases and J lost 3; bases outside the gene matches: 2. CDR1 and CDR2 (germline): ENHRY, SYGVKD.

The chain employs TRBV4-2 and TRBJ2-7, with D maybe TRBD2 (5 bases). Germline loops: CDR1 LGHNA, CDR2 YNFKEQ. The CDR3 runs to 17 residues. With 1 base removed from V and 4 bases from J, the gap between germline ends came to 20 bases. CDR3 loop: CASSQVYMVAISYEQYF. The CDR3 nucleotides read TGTGCCAGCAGCCAAGTCTATATGGTAGCGATAAGTTACGAGCAGTACTTC.